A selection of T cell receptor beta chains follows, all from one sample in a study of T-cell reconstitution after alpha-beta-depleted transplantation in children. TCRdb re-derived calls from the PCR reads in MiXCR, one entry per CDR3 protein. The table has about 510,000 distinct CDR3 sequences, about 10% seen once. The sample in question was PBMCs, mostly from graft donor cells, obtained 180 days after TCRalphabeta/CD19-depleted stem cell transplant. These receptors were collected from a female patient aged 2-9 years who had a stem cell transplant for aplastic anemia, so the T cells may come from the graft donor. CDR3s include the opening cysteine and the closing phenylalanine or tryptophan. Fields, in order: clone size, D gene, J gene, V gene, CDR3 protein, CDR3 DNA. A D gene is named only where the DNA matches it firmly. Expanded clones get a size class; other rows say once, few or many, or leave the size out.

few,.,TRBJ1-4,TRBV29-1,CSAIEHEKLFF,TGCAGCGCTATTGAGCATGAAAAACTGTTTTTT
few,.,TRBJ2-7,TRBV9,CASSPLGQDVVEQYF,TGTGCCAGCAGCCCACTGGGGCAGGATGTCGTCGAGCAGTACTTC
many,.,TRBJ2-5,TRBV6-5,CASSYGFPRETQYF,TGTGCCAGCAGTTACGGGTTCCCGAGGGAGACCCAGTACTTC
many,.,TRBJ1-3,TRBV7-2,CASSFAGTAGNTIYF,TGTGCCAGCAGCTTCGCAGGGACTGCCGGAAACACCATATATTTT
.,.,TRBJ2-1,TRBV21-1,CASSDNATSGRTTDVNEQLF,TGTGCCAGCAGCGACAACGCGACTAGCGGGAGGACGACAGATGTGAATGAGCAGTTGTTC
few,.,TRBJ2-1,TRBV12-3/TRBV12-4,CASSLGRNGVF,TGTGCCAGCAGTTTAGGACGGAACGGGGTCTTC
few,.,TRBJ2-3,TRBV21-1,CASSKTGTVEGTDTQYF,TGTGCCAGCAGCAAGACCGGGACAGTCGAGGGAACAGATACGCAGTATTTT
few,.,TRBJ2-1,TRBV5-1,CASEGGTSYNEQFF,TGCGCCAGCGAGGGGGGCACCTCCTACAATGAGCAGTTCTTC
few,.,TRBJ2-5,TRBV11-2,CASRGEVQETQYF,TGTGCCAGCAGGGGGGAGGTTCAAGAGACCCAGTACTTC
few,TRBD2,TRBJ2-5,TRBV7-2,CASSQGWREETQYF,TGTGCCAGCAGTCAAGGGTGGCGGGAGGAGACCCAGTACTTC
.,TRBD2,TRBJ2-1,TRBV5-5,CASSPGTSGNRNNEQFF,TGTGCCAGCAGCCCTGGGACTAGCGGGAATAGGAACAATGAGCAGTTCTTC
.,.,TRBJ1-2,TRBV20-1,CSVPFAGGYTF,TGCAGTGTCCCGTTTGCGGGGGGCTACACCTTC
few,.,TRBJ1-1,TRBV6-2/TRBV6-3,CASTFRQGGNTEAFF,TGTGCCAGCACTTTTCGGCAGGGAGGGAACACTGAAGCTTTCTTT
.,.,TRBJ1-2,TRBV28,CAGGRFNYGYTF,TGTGCCGGTGGACGGTTTAACTATGGCTACACCTTC
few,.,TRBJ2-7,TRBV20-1,CSARDWAGYEQYF,TGCAGTGCTAGAGATTGGGCGGGCTACGAGCAGTACTTC
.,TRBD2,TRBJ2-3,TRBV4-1,CASSQDLTSGRPITRTDTQYF,TGCGCCAGCAGCCAAGATCTCACTAGCGGGAGACCGATAACCCGCACAGATACGCAGTATTTT
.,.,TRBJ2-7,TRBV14,CASSSLPYNSYEQYF,TGTGCCAGCAGCTCCCTGCCGTATAACTCCTACGAGCAGTACTTC